These 13 T cell receptor beta chains were sequenced from one sample in a study of T-cell memory formation after mild COVID-19. TCRdb reanalysed the 5' RACE reads using MiXCR and keeps one entry per CDR3 protein. This table holds more than 400,000 distinct CDR3 sequences, roughly 18% found once. Material for sequencing was PBMCs or a T cell subset sorted from them (not recorded which). The receptors come from an adult woman who had mild COVID-19 (a few samples of this study predate the infection). Cell type and time point are not known.

The chain joins TRBV9 to TRBJ2-1; TRBD2 agrees at 7 bases. CDR3 length: 14 amino acids. J gave up 7 bases and V 2 bases, and 6 bases lay outside the gene matches. Per the germline V gene, CDR1 is SGDLS and CDR2 is YYNGEE. CDR3 sequence reads: CASSVGGSVNEQFF. The CDR3 DNA is TGTGCCAGCAGCGTTGGCGGGAGTGTGAATGAGCAGTTCTTC. Variable domain in full (rest from reference TRBV9 and TRBJ2-1): DSGVTQTPKHLITATGQRVTLRCSPRSGDLSVYWYQQSLDQGLQFLIQYYNGEERAKGNILERFSAQQFPDLHSELNLSSLELGDSALYFCASSVGGSVNEQFFGPGTRLTVL.

On this clonotype itself: At one end the junction does not follow the germline gene, possibly because of a read error. The chain joins TRBV19 to TRBJ1-5, with TRBD1 as a possible D gene (6 bases). Germline lookup yields CDR1 LNHDA and CDR2 SQIVND (reference sequence). This CDR3 is 14 amino acids long. CDR3 amino acids: CASSLDRRDQPQHF. CDR3 nucleotide sequence: TGTGCCAGTAGTTTAGACAGGCGTGATCAGCCCCAGCATTTT.

The CDR3 reads CASSRSGGGRQGETQYF. Here the CDR3 DNA reads TGCGCCAGCAGCCGCAGTGGGGGCGGGAGGCAAGGGGAGACCCAGTACTTC. The rearrangement joins TRBV4-3 to TRBJ2-5, with 8 nucleotides matching TRBD2. V lost 4 bases to trimming and J lost 5 bases; unmatched junction nucleotides: 15. The V gene's germline CDR1 is LGHNA and CDR2 YSLEER. This CDR3 region has 17 residues.

This clonotype was observed at least ten times. The chain links TRBV3-1 to TRBJ2-2, with D perhaps being TRBD1 or TRBD2 (5 bases each). V dropped 1 base and J dropped 1 base, with 10 bases sitting between them. CDR1 is LGHDT and CDR2 is YNNKEL in the germline V gene (reference sequence). The CDR3 is 16 residues long. The CDR3 nucleotides are TGTGCCAGCAGCCAAGGATCGAGGGGGAACACCGGGGAGCTGTTTTTT. It codes for CASSQGSRGNTGELFF.

CDR3 bases: TGTGCCAGCAGTTGGGGGGAATCATGGGTCTCTGGAAACACCATATATTTT. As protein: CASSWGESWVSGNTIYF. This chain uses TRBV5-6 with TRBJ1-3; TRBD1 might be the D (5 bases). CDR1 SGHDT and CDR2 YYEEEE come from the germline V gene. This CDR3 spans 17 amino acids. V gave up 5 bases and J gave up 0 bases, with 18 bases separating them.

As regards this clonotype: In this CDR3 the conserved last residue, phenylalanine or tryptophan, is missing, so a read error is likely. This chain joins TRBV5-1 and TRBJ2-1; either TRBD1 or TRBD2 may fit D (5 bases each). V dropped 1 base and J dropped 10 bases, with 12 bases sitting between them. Germline CDR1 reads SGHRS; CDR2 reads YFSETQ. This CDR3 region has 13 residues. The CDR3 DNA reads TGCGCCAGCAGCTTGTCAGCAGAGGGGGAGCAGTTCTTA. It specifies CASSLSAEGEQFL.

The chain uses TRBV29-1 and TRBJ2-5; tentatively, D is TRBD2 (6 bases). Germline V gene data show CDR1 as SQVTM and CDR2 as ANQGSEA. This CDR3 has 13 amino acids. V gave up 7 bases and J gave up 5 bases, with 17 bases separating them. The CDR3 sequence is CSAGGFVVETQYF. In DNA form, the CDR3 reads TGCAGCGCTGGGGGGTTCGTGGTGGAGACCCAGTACTTC.

This sequence joins TRBV4-2 and TRBJ2-3; D uncertain. Germline V gene sequence: CDR1 LGHNA, CDR2 YNFKEQ. The CDR3 has 13 amino acids. V was clipped by 0 bases and J by 10 bases, with 11 bases between them. The CDR3 DNA reads TGTGCCAGCAGCCAAGATCCCTCCCCCGCGCAGTATTTT. Residues: CASSQDPSPAQYF.

The chain is built from TRBV24-1 and TRBJ2-1; no firm D call. Trimming removed 1 base from V and 5 bases from J, with 14 bases in between. Germline-derived CDR1 and CDR2 are KGHDR and SFDVKD. The CDR3 length is 16 residues. In DNA, the CDR3 is TGTGCCACCAGTGATTTCAAGGGAAAAGGGCACAATGAGCAGTTCTTC. Amino acid sequence: CATSDFKGKGHNEQFF.

The chain has TRBV20-1 and TRBJ1-1; a weak D match, TRBD1 (6 bases). The germline V gene has CDR1 DFQATT and CDR2 SNEGSKA (reference sequence). Trimming removed 5 bases at V and 1 base at J, with 20 bases between. CDR3 length: 16 residues. CDR3 nucleotide sequence: TGCAGTGCTCCGAGGGGGGGCGCCGTAGAGAACACTGAAGCTTTCTTT. This codes for CSAPRGGAVENTEAFF.

This clonotype has a handful of counts. This chain joins TRBV4-2 and TRBJ2-2; 8 nucleotides agree with TRBD1. V was pared by 1 base and J by 4 bases, with 5 bases of the junction left unmatched. The CDR3 is 16 residues long. Germline CDR1 reads LGHNA; CDR2 reads YNFKEQ. CDR3 in DNA: TGTGCCAGCAGCCAAGGGAGGACAGGGATCACCGGGGAGCTGTTTTTT. The encoded protein is CASSQGRTGITGELFF.

The genes are TRBV12-3 or TRBV12-4 and TRBJ2-7; TRBD1 matches 7 bases. This CDR3 comprises 16 residues. Trimming cost V 2 bases and J 4 bases; bases outside gene matches: 11. The CDR3 protein is CASSLISQTGRYEQYF. The CDR3 nucleotides read TGTGCCAGCAGTTTAATATCTCAGACAGGGCGATACGAGCAGTACTTC.

This clonotype was detected only a few times. The rearrangement joins TRBV7-2 to TRBJ1-2; D is unclear. V lost 3 bases, J lost 4 bases, and 6 bases lay in between. The CDR3 covers 12 residues. Germline V CDR1 and CDR2: SGHTA, FQGNSA. The CDR3, as DNA: TGTGCCAGCAGCTTCGGGGTCTATGGCTACACCTTC. Amino acids: CASSFGVYGYTF.